This T cell receptor (beta chain) was retrieved from a study of monozygotic twins with inflammatory bowel disease. Eight reactions per sample, run separately, yielded cDNA. Added by template switching were UMIs that each held a 6-nucleotide sample barcode. TCRalpha and TCRbeta cDNA was put through two nested PCRs of 16 and 9 cycles. For each CDR3 protein, TCRdb gives one entry from its re-call of the 5' RACE reads, without DNA. The sample data list just over 300,000 distinct CDR3 sequences. The germline V gene encodes CDR1 SNHLY and CDR2 FYNNEI. The CDR3 has 16 amino acids. The receptor comes from a human donor with ulcerative colitis or Crohn's disease, or a healthy co-twin of an affected twin (not recorded which). The chain couples TRBV2 to TRBJ1-5; TCRdb's D gene call, TRBD1, goes unchecked for lack of DNA. Material: blood. The CDR3 here is CASSDPKGSSNQPQHF.